The table lists the clone carrying this T cell receptor beta chain with many counts. The target antigen is unknown. Each CDR3 protein is one row after TCRdb ran MiXCR on the RT-PCR reads. The sample has hundreds of thousands of distinct CDR3 sequences; 9.5% to 13% are singletons. The entry originates in a study of response to subunit inactivated influenza vaccine. Study results and limitations: With each seasonal influenza vaccination, the authors suggested, few new T cells are recruited.

Trimming cost V 8 bases and J 8 bases, with 13 bases left between them. The CDR3 extends over 12 amino acids. The germline V gene encodes CDR1 MNHEY and CDR2 SVGAGI. The gene calls are TRBV6-5 and TRBJ2-1; possible D gene TRBD1, 5 bases. The source was PBMCs from blood, collected 35 to 45 days after vaccination. The receptor's source is a man in his fifties or sixties who received an inactivated influenza vaccine. Here the CDR3 reads CASGATRDEQFF. CDR3 in DNA: TGTGCCAGCGGGGCTACCCGAGATGAGCAGTTCTTC.